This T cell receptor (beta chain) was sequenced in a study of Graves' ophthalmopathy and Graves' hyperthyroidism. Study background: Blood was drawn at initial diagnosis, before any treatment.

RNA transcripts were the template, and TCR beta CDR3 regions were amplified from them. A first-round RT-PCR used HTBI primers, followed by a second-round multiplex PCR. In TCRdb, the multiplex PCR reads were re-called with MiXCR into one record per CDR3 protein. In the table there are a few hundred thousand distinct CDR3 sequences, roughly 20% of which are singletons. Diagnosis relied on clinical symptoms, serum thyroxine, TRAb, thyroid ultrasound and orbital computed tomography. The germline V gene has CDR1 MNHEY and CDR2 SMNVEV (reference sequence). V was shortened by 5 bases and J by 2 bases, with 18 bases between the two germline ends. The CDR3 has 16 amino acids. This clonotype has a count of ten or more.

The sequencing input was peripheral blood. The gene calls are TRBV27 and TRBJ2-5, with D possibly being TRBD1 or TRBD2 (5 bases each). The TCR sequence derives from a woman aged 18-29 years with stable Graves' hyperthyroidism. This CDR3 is CASSLGSAEGQETQYF. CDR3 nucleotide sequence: TGTGCCAGCAGTCTAGGATCGGCCGAGGGGCAAGAGACCCAGTACTTC.